This entry lists 4 T cell receptor beta chains sequenced from one sample in a study of T cells in Graves' hyperthyroidism and ophthalmopathy. RNA transcripts yielded amplified TCR beta CDR3 regions. HTBI primers drove first-round RT-PCR of the TCR CDR3. MiXCR, run by TCRdb on the multiplex PCR reads, gives a single entry per CDR3 protein. Here the sample spans more than 250,000 distinct CDR3 sequences, 13% to 15% being singletons. Sequences were obtained from blood. These receptors originate from a woman between 50 and 59 years old with Graves' hyperthyroidism that later progressed to Graves' ophthalmopathy.

This clonotype occurred a few times. This rearrangement joins TRBV24-1 to TRBJ2-2; the D gene could be TRBD1 or TRBD2 (5 bases each). V gave up 4 bases and J gave up 3 bases, with 8 bases separating them. The germline V gene has CDR1 KGHDR and CDR2 SFDVKD. This CDR3 comprises 14 residues. The CDR3 reads CATSDQGDTGELFF. CDR3 bases: TGTGCCACCAGTGACCAGGGAGACACCGGGGAGCTGTTTTTT.

This clonotype occurred many times. This chain links TRBV5-1 with TRBJ1-6; no firm D call. The V end lost 3 bases, the J end lost 8 bases, and 15 bases lay between the germline ends. CDR1 SGHRS and CDR2 YFSETQ come from the germline V gene. The CDR3 loop spans 15 amino acids. CDR3 amino acids: CASSSGPELHSPLHF. DNA for the CDR3: TGCGCCAGCAGCTCCGGACCCGAACTCCATTCACCCCTCCACTTT.

The chain recombines TRBV30 with TRBJ2-2; D call uncertain. CDR3 length: 13 residues. V dropped 5 bases and J dropped 5 bases, with 12 bases sitting between them. Germline CDR1 GTSNPN, CDR2 SVGIG (reference sequence). CDR3 DNA: TGTGCCTGGCAGGTTACCGAAACCGGGGAGCTGTTTTTT. Residues: CAWQVTETGELFF.

The CDR3 region is CASSFLNLLVMNTEAFF. Here the CDR3 DNA reads TGTGCCAGCAGTTTCCTGAACTTACTGGTTATGAACACTGAAGCTTTCTTT. The J gene is TRBJ1-1, the V gene TRBV28; D not resolved. This CDR3 comprises 17 residues. Looked up from germline, CDR1 is MDHEN and CDR2 is SYDVKM. V lost 3 bases and J lost 0, with 17 bases in between.